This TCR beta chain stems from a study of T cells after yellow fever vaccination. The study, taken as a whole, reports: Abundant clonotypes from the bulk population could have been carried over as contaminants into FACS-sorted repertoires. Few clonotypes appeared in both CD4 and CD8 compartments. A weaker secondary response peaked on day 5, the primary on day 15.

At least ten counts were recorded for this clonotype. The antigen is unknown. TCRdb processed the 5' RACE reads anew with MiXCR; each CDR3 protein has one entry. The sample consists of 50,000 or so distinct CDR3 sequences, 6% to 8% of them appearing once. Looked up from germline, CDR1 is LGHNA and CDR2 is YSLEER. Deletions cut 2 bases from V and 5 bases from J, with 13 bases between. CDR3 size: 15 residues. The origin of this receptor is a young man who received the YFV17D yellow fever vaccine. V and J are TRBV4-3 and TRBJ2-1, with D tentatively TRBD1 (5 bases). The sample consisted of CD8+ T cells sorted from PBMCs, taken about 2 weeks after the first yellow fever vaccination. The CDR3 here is CASSQSQVKNNEQFF. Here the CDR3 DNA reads TGCGCCAGCAGCCAATCACAGGTTAAGAACAATGAGCAGTTCTTC.